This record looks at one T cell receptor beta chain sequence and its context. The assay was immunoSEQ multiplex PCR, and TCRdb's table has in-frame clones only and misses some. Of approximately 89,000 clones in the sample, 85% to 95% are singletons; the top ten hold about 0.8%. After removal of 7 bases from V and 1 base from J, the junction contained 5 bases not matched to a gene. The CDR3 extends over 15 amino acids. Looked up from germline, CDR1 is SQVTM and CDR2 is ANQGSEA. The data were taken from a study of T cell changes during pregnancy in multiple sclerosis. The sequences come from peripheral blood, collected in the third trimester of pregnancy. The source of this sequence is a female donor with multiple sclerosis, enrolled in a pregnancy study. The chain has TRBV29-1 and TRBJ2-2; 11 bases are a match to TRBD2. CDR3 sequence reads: CSAKTSGVNTGELFF. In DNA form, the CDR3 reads TGCAGCGCTAAGACTAGCGGGGTGAACACCGGGGAGCTGTTTTTT.